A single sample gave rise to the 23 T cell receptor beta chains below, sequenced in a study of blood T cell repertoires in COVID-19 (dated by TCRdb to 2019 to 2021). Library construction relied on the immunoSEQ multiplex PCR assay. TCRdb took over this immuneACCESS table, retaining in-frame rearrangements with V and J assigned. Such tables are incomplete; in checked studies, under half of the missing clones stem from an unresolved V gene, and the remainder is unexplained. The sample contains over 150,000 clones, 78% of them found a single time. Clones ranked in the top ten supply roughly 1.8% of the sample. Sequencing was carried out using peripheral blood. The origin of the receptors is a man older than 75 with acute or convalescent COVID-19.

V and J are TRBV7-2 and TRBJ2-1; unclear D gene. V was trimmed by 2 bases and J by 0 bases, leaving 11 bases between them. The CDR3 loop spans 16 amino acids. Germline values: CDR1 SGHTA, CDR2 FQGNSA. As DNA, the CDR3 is TGTGCCAGCAGCTTAAACGGTCGGAGCTCCTACAATGAGCAGTTCTTC. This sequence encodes CASSLNGRSSYNEQFF.

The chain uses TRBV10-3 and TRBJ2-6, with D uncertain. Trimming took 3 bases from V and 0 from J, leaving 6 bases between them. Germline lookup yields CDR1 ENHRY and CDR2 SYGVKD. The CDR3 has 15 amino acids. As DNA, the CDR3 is TGTGCCATCAGTGACAGGAACTCTGGGGCCAACGTCCTGACTTTC. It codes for CAISDRNSGANVLTF.

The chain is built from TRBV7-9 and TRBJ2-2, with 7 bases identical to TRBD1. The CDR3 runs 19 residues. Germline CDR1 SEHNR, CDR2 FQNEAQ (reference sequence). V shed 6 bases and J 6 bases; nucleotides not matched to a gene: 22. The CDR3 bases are TGTGCCAGCAGACTAGACTCAATTCGCGCGACAGGGAAGGCCGGGGAGCTGTTTTTT. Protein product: CASRLDSIRATGKAGELFF.

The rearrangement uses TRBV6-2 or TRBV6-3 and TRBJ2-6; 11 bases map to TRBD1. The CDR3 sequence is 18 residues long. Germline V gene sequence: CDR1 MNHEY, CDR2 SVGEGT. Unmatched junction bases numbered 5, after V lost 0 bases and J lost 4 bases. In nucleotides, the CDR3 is TGTGCCAGCAGTTACTCGAGGACAGGGGGCGCCGGGGCCAACGTCCTGACTTTC. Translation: CASSYSRTGGAGANVLTF.

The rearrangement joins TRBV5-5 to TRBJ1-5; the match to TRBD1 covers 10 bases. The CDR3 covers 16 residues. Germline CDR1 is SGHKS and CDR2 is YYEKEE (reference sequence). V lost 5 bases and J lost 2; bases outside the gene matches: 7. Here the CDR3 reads CASSTLGTGGNQPQHF. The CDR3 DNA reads TGTGCCAGCAGTACTCTCGGGACAGGGGGCAATCAGCCCCAGCATTTT.

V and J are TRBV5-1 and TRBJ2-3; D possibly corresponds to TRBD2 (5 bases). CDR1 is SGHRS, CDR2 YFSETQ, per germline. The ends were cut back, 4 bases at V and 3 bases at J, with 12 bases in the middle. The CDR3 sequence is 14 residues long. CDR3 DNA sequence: TGCGCCAGCAGCGCGGGCGTTGGGACAGATACGCAGTATTTT. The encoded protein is CASSAGVGTDTQYF.

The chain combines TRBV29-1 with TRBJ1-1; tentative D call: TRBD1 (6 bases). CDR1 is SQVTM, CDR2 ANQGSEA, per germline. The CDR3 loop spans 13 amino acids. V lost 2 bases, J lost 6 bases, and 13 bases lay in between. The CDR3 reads CSVERTAGSEAFF. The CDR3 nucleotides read TGCAGCGTTGAAAGGACAGCAGGGTCTGAAGCTTTCTTT.

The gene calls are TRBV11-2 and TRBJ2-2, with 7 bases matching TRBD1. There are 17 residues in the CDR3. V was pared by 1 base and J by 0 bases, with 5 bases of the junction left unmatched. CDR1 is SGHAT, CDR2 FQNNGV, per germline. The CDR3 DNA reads TGTGCCAGCAGCTTAGCGGGGACAGCTGCGAACACCGGGGAGCTGTTTTTT. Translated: CASSLAGTAANTGELFF.

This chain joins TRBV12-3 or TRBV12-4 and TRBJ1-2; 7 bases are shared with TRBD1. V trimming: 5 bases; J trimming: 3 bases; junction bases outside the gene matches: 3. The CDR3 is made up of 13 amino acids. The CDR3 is CASSTGVDYGYTF. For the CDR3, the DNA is TGTGCCAGCAGTACAGGGGTCGACTATGGCTACACCTTC.

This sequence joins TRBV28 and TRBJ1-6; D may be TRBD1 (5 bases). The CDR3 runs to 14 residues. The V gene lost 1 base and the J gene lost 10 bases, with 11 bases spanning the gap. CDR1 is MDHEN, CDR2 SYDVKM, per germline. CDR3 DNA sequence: TGTGCCAGCAGTTTATCGGGGGGACGATCACCCCTCCACTTT. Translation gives CASSLSGGRSPLHF.

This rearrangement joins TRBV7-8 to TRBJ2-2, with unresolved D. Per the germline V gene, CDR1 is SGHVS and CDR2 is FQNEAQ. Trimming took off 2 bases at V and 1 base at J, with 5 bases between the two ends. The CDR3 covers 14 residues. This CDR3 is CASSLNGNTGELFF. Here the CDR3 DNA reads TGTGCCAGCAGCTTAAACGGGAACACCGGGGAGCTGTTTTTT.

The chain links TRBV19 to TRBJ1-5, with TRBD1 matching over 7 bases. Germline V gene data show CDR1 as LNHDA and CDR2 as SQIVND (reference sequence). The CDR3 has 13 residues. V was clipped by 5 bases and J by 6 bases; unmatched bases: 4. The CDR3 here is CASSPTGIQPQHF. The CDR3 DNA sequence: TGTGCCAGTAGTCCGACAGGGATTCAGCCCCAGCATTTT.

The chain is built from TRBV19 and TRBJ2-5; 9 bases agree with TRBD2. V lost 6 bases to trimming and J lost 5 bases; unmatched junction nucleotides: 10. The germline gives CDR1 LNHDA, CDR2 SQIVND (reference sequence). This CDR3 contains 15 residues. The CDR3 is CASSDQTSGRETQYF. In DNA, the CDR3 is TGTGCCAGTAGCGACCAGACTAGCGGTAGGGAGACCCAGTACTTC.

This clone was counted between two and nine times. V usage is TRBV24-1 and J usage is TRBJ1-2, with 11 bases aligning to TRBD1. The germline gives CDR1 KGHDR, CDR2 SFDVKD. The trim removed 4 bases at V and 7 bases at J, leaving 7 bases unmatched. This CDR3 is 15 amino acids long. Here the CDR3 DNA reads TGTGCCACCAGTGACAACGGACAGGGGGCAAGTGGCTACACCTTC. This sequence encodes CATSDNGQGASGYTF.

The CDR3 coding sequence is TGTGCCAGTAGTTCCCGACCGGGACAGGGCCTCGGAGAGCAGTTCTTC. Protein: CASSSRPGQGLGEQFF. The gene calls are TRBV19 and TRBJ2-1, with 9 bases matching TRBD1. The V gene's germline CDR1 is LNHDA and CDR2 SQIVND (reference sequence). This CDR3 has 16 amino acids. With 5 bases clipped from V and 10 bases from J, the junction kept 15 bases outside the gene matches. Combining the CDR3 with reference TRBV19 and TRBJ2-1 gives the whole variable domain DGGITQSPKYLFRKEGQNVTLSCEQNLNHDAMYWYRQDPGQGLRLIYYSQIVNDFQKGDIAEGYSVSREKKESFPLTVTSAQKNPTAFYLCASSSRPGQGLGEQFFGPGTRLTVL.

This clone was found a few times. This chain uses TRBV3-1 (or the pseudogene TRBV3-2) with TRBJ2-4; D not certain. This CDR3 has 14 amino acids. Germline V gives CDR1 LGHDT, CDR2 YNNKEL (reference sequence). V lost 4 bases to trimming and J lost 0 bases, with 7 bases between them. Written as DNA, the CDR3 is TGTGCCAGCAGCCGAGTACTAGCCAAAAACATTCAGTACTTC. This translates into CASSRVLAKNIQYF.

The CDR3 DNA follows: TGTGCCAGCAGCTTAGGGGGGGGGCCGCGAGAGACCCAGTACTTC. This encodes CASSLGGGPRETQYF. The chain uses TRBV7-6 and TRBJ2-5; D is perhaps TRBD2 (7 bases). This CDR3 region has 15 residues. Between the trimmed V and J ends, which lost 1 base and 4 bases, there was a span of 13 bases. The germline V gene encodes CDR1 SGHVS and CDR2 FNYEAQ.

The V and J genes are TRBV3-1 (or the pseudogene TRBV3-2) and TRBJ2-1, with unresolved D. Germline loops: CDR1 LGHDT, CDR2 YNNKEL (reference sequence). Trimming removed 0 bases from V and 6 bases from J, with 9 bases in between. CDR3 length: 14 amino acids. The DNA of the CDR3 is TGTGCCAGCAGCCAAGAAGGTTGGAGCAATGAGCAGTTCTTC. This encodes CASSQEGWSNEQFF.

CDR3 protein: CASSQDPFFMRGRDTEAFF. CDR3 nucleotide sequence: TGCGCCAGCAGCCAAGATCCCTTTTTTATGAGGGGGCGCGATACTGAAGCTTTCTTT. This rearrangement joins TRBV4-1 to TRBJ1-1; 7 bases line up with TRBD1. The CDR3 extends over 19 amino acids. CDR1 and CDR2 from the germline V gene are MGHRA and YSYEKL. The ends lost 0 bases at V and 5 bases at J; junction bases unmatched: 18.

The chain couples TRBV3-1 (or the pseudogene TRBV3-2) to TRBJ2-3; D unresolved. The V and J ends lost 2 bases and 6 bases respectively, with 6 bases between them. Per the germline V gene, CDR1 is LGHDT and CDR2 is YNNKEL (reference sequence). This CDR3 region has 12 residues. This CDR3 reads CASSQLGDTQYF. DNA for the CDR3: TGTGCCAGCAGCCAACTTGGCGATACGCAGTATTTT.

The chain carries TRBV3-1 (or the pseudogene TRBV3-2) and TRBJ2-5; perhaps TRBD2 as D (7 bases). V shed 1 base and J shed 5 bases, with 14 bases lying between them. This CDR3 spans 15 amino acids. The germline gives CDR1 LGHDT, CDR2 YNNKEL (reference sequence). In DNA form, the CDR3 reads TGTGCCAGCAGCCAAGTCAACGGGGGGCGGGAGACCCAGTACTTC. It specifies CASSQVNGGRETQYF.

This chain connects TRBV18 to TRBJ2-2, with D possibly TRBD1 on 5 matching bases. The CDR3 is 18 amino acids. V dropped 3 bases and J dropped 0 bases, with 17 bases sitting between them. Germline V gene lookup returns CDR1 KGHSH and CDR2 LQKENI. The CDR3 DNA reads TGTGCCAGCTCACCCAATCAACAGGCTGCGGCGAACACCGGGGAGCTGTTTTTT. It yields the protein CASSPNQQAAANTGELFF.

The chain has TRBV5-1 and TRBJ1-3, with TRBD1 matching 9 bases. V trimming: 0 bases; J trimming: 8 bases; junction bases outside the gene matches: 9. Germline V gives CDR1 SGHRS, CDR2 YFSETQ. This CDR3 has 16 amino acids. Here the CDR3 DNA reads TGCGCCAGCAGCTTGGGGCAGACAGGGGGGTCGGACACCATATATTTT. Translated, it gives CASSLGQTGGSDTIYF.